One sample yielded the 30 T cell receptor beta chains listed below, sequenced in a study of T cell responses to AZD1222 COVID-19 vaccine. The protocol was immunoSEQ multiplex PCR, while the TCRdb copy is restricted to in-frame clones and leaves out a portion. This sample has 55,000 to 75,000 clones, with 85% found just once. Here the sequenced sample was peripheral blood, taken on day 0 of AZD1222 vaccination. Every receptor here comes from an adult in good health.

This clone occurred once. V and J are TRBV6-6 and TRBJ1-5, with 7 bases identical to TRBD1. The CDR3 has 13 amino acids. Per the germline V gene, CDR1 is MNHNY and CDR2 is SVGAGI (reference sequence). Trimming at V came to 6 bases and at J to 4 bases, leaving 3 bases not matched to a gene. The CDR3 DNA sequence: TGTGCCAGCAGGCAACAGGGGAATCAGCCCCAGCATTTT. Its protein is CASRQQGNQPQHF.

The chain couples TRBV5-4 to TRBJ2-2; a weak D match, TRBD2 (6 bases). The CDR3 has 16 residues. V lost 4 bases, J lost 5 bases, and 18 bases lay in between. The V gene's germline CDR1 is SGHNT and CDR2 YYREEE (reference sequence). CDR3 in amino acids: CASSTPTSIITGELFF. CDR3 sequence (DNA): TGTGCCAGCAGCACCCCGACTAGTATTATAACCGGGGAGCTGTTTTTT.

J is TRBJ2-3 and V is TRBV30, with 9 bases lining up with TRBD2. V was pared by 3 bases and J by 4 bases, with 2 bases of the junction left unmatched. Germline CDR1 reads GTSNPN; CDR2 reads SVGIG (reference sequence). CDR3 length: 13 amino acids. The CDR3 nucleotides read TGTGCCTGGAGGACTAGCGGAGCAGATACGCAGTATTTT. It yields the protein CAWRTSGADTQYF.

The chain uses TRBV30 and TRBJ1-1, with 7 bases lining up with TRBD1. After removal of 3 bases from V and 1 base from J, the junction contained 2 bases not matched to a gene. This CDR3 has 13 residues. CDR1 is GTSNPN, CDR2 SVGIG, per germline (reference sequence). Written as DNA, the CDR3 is TGTGCCTGGAGGAGACAGGGGAACACTGAAGCTTTCTTT. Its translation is CAWRRQGNTEAFF.

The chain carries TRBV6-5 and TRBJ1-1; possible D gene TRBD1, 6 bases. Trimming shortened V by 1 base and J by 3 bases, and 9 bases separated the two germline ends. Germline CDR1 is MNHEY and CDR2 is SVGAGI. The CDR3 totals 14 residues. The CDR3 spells CASSYWGPDTEAFF. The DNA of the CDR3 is TGTGCCAGCAGTTACTGGGGGCCCGACACTGAAGCTTTCTTT.

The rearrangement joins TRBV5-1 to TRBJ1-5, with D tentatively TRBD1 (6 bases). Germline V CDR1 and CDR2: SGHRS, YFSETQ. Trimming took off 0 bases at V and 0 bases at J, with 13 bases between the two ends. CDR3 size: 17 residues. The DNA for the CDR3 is TGCGCCAGCAGCTTGGACAGGGAGCTCCTTAGCAATCAGCCCCAGCATTTT. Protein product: CASSLDRELLSNQPQHF.

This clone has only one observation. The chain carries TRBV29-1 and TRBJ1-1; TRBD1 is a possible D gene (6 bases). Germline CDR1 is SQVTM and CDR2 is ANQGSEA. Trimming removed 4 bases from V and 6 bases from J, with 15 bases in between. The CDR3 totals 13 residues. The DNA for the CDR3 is TGCAGCGTTGTCCCGGGGGCATGGGCTGAAGCTTTCTTT. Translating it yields CSVVPGAWAEAFF.

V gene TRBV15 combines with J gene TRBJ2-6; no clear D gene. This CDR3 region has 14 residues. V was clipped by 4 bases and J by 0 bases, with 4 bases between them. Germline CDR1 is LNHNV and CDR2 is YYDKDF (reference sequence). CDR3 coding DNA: TGTGCCACCAGCACAAACTCTGGGGCCAACGTCCTGACTTTC. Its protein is CATSTNSGANVLTF.

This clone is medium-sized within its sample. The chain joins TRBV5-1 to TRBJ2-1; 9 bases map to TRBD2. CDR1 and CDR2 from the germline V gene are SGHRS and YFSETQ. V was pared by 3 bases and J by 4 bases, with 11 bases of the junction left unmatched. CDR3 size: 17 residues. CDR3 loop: CASSSTGQAGGYNEQFF. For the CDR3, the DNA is TGCGCCAGCAGCTCGACCGGCCAGGCGGGGGGGTACAATGAGCAGTTCTTC.

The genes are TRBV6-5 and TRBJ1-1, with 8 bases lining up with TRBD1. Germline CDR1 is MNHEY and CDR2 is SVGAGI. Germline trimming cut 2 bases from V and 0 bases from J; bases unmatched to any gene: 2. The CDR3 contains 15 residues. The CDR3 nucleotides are TGTGCCAGCAGTTACGGACAGGGCATGAACACTGAAGCTTTCTTT. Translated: CASSYGQGMNTEAFF.

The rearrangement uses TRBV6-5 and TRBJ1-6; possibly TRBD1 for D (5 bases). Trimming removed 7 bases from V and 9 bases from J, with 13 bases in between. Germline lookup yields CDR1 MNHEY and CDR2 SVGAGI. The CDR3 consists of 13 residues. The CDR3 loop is CASTAGGTSPLHF. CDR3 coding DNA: TGTGCCAGCACCGCGGGGGGGACTTCACCCCTCCACTTT.

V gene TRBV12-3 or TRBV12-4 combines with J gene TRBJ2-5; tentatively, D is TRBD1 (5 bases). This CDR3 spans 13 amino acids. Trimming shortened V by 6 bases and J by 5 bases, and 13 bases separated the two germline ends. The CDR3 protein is CASSPQVRETQYF. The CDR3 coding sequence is TGTGCCAGCAGCCCACAGGTCAGGGAGACCCAGTACTTC.

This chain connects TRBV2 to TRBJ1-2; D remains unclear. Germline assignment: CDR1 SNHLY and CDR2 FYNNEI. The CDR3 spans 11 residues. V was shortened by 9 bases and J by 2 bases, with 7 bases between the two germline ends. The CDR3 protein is CASDGNYGYTF. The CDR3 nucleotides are TGTGCCAGTGACGGGAACTATGGCTACACCTTC. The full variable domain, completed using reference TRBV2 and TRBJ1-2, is EPEVTQTPSHQVTQMGQEVILRCVPISNHLYFYWYRQILGQKVEFLVSFYNNEISEKSEIFDDQFSVERPDGSNFTLKIRSTKLEDSAMYFCASDGNYGYTFGSGTRLTVV.

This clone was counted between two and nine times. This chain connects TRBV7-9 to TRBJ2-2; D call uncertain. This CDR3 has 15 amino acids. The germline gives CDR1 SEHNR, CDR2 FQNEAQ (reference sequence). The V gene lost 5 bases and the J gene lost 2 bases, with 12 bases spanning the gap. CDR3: CASSANRGNTGELFF. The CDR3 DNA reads TGTGCCAGCAGCGCAAACAGAGGCAACACCGGGGAGCTGTTTTTT.

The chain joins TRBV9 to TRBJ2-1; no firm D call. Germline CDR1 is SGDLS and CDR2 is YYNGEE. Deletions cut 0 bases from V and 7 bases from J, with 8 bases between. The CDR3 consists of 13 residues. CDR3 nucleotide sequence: TGTGCCAGCAGCGTAGGTTCTGCGAATGAGCAGTTCTTC. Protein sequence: CASSVGSANEQFF.

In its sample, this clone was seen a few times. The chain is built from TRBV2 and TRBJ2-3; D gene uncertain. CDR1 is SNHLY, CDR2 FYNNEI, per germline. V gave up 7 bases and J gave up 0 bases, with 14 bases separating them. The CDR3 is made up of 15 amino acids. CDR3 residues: CASIPDGTSTDTQYF. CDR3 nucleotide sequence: TGTGCCAGCATTCCGGACGGAACCAGCACAGATACGCAGTATTTT. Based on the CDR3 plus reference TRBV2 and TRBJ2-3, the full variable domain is EPEVTQTPSHQVTQMGQEVILRCVPISNHLYFYWYRQILGQKVEFLVSFYNNEISEKSEIFDDQFSVERPDGSNFTLKIRSTKLEDSAMYFCASIPDGTSTDTQYFGPGTRLTVL.

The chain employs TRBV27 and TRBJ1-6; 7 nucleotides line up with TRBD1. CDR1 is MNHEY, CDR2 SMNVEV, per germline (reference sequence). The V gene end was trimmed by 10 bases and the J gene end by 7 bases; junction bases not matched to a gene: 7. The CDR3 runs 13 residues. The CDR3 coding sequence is TGTGCCACCTCCGGGACAGAGAATTCACCCCTCCACTTT. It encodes CATSGTENSPLHF.

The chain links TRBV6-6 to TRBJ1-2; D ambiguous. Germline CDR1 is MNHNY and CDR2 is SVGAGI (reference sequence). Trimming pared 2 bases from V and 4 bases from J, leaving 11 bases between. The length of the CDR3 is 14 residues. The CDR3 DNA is TGTGCCAGCAGTTACCCCCAGACCGCCTATGGCTACACCTTC. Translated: CASSYPQTAYGYTF.

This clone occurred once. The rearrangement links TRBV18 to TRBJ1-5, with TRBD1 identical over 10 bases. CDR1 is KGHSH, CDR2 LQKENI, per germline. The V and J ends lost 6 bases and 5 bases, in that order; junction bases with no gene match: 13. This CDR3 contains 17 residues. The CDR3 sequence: CASSPPRDRGGDQPQHF. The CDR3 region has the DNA TGTGCCAGCTCCCCTCCCCGGGACAGGGGTGGCGATCAGCCCCAGCATTTT.

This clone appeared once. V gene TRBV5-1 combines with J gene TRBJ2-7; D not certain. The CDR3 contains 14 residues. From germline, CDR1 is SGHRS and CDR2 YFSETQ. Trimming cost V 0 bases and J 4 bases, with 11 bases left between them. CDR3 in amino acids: CASSLDSSAYEQYF. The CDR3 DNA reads TGCGCCAGCAGCTTGGATTCCAGCGCTTACGAGCAGTACTTC.

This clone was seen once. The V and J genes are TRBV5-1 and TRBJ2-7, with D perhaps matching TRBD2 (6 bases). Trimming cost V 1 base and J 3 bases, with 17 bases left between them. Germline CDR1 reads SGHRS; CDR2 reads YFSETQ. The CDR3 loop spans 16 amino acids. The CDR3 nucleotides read TGCGCCAGCAGCTTGTTGGGAGGCCCAAGCATCTACGAGCAGTACTTC. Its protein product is CASSLLGGPSIYEQYF.

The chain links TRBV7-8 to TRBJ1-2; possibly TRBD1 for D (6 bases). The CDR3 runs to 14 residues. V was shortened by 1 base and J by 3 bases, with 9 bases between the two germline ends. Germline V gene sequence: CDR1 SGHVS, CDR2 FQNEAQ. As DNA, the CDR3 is TGTGCCAGCAGCTTAGACCCAGGGGACTATGGCTACACCTTC. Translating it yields CASSLDPGDYGYTF.

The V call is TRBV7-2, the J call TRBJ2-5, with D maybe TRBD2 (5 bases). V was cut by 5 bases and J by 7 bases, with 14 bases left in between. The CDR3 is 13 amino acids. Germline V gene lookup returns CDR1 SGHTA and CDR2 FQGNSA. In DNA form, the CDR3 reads TGTGCCAGCAGCCCCGACCCACTAGGGACCCAGTACTTC. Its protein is CASSPDPLGTQYF.

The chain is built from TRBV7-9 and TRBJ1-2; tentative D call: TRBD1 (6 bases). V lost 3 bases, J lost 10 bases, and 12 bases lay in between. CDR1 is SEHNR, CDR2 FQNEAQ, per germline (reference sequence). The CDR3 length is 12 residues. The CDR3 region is CASSFNRVDYTF. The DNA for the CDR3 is TGTGCCAGCAGCTTTAACAGGGTGGACTACACCTTC.

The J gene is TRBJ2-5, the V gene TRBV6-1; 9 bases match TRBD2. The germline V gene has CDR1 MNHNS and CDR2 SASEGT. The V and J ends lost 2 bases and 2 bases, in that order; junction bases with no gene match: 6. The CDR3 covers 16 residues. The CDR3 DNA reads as TGTGCCAGCAGTGAATGGGCGGGGGGGACTCAAGAGACCCAGTACTTC. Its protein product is CASSEWAGGTQETQYF.

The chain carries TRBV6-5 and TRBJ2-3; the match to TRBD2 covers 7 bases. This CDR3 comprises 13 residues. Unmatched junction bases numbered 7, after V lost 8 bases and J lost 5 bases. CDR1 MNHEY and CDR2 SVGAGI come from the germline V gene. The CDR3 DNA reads TGTGCCAGCGGGGGGGGGTTAGTAGATACGCAGTATTTT. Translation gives CASGGGLVDTQYF.

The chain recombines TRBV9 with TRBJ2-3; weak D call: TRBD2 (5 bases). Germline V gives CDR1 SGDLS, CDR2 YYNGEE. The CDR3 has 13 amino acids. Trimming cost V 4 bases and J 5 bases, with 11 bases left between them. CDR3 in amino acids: CASSQRKGDTQYF. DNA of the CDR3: TGTGCCAGCAGCCAGCGGAAGGGAGATACGCAGTATTTT.

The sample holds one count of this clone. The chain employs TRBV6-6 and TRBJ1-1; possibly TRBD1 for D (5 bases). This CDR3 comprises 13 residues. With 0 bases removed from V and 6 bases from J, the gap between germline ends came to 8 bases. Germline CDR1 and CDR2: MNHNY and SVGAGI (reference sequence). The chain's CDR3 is CASSYSGEAEAFF. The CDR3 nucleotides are TGTGCCAGCAGTTACTCAGGGGAGGCTGAAGCTTTCTTT.

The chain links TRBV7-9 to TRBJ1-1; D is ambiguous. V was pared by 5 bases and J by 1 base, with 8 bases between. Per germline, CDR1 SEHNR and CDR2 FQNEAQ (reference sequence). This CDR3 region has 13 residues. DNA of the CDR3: TGTGCCAGCAGCCTTACGGCGAACACTGAAGCTTTCTTT. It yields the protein CASSLTANTEAFF.

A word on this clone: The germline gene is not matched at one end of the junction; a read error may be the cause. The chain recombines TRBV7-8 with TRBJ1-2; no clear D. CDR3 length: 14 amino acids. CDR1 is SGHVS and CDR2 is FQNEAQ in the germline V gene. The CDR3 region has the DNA TGTGCCAGCAGATTAGCCTCCTCAGATGGGGGCTACACCTTC. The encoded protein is CASRLASSDGGYTF.